Following are 31 T cell receptor beta chains from one sample sequenced in a study of identical twins. TCRdb re-called the 5' RACE reads through MiXCR, storing one row per CDR3 protein. The profile shows about 520,000 distinct CDR3 sequences, approximately 22% of them singletons. Another study also made use of these data, one on T cells expressing NK-cell markers.

Sequences were obtained from CD4+ T cells sorted from blood. Receptor source: a woman aged 18 to 35 in good health.

This rearrangement joins TRBV6-1 to TRBJ2-6, with TRBD1 as a possible D gene (5 bases). The germline gives CDR1 MNHNS, CDR2 SASEGT. The CDR3 is made up of 15 amino acids. Trimming shortened V by 5 bases and J by 4 bases, and 12 bases separated the two germline ends. The CDR3 here is CASSPPGIGANVLTF. CDR3 DNA: TGTGCCAGCAGTCCCCCAGGGATCGGGGCCAACGTCCTGACTTTC.

This clonotype showed up just a few times. The J gene is TRBJ1-2, the V gene TRBV5-1; TRBD1 agrees at 10 bases. The length of the CDR3 is 14 residues. Germline loops: CDR1 SGHRS, CDR2 YFSETQ. V shed 3 bases, J shed 6 bases, and the junction held 5 bases outside the gene matches. CDR3 region: CASSSTGGANGYTF. The CDR3 DNA reads TGCGCCAGCAGCTCGACAGGGGGCGCGAATGGCTACACCTTC.

This clonotype has a single count. The chain has TRBV6-5 and TRBJ2-1; D remains unclear. Deletions cut 4 bases from V and 0 bases from J, with 10 bases between. This CDR3 is built from 15 residues. Germline assignment: CDR1 MNHEY and CDR2 SVGAGI. CDR3: CASSSLRSSYNEQFF. Written as DNA, the CDR3 is TGTGCCAGCAGTTCGTTGCGGAGCTCCTACAATGAGCAGTTCTTC.

J is TRBJ2-2 and V is TRBV20-1; D gene ambiguous. This CDR3 spans 13 amino acids. The ends were cut back, 2 bases at V and 4 bases at J, with 8 bases in the middle. Germline V CDR1 and CDR2: DFQATT, SNEGSKA (reference sequence). The CDR3 here is CSARKMVTGELFF. CDR3 bases: TGCAGTGCTAGAAAAATGGTCACCGGGGAGCTGTTTTTT.

The rearrangement joins TRBV14 to TRBJ2-7, with D uncertain. Trimming took 2 bases from V and 2 from J, leaving 22 bases between them. The germline CDR1 and CDR2 sequences are SGHDN and FVKESK. CDR3 size: 18 residues. Here the CDR3 reads CASSQRAKSPLETYEQYF. CDR3 bases: TGTGCCAGCAGCCAAAGGGCGAAATCGCCCCTTGAGACCTACGAGCAGTACTTC.

This clonotype was observed a handful of times. The germline gene is not matched at one end of the junction; a read error may be the cause. CDR3 sequence reads: CASSQQLASLF. Here the CDR3 DNA reads TGTGCCAGCAGCCAACAACTAGCTAGCCTCTTC. V usage is TRBV14 and J usage is TRBJ2-5; D perhaps matches TRBD2 (6 bases). The CDR3 is 11 amino acids. Germline CDR1 and CDR2: SGHDN and FVKESK.

The chain uses TRBV20-1 and TRBJ2-1, with TRBD2 matching 11 bases. The CDR3 runs 14 residues. Unmatched junction bases numbered 8, after V lost 6 bases and J lost 7 bases. Germline V CDR1 and CDR2: DFQATT, SNEGSKA (reference sequence). The CDR3 here is CSALSGGALNEQFF. The DNA for the CDR3 is TGCAGTGCCCTTAGCGGGGGGGCCTTGAATGAGCAGTTCTTC.

V and J are TRBV6-5 and TRBJ1-2; a possible D gene is TRBD1 (6 bases). V dropped 3 bases and J dropped 0 bases, with 11 bases sitting between them. Germline V gives CDR1 MNHEY, CDR2 SVGAGI. The CDR3 has 15 amino acids. This CDR3 is CASSYGQTSNYGYTF. CDR3 coding DNA: TGTGCCAGCAGTTATGGACAGACTTCTAACTATGGCTACACCTTC.

This sequence joins TRBV11-3 and TRBJ2-7; D unresolved. This CDR3 has 13 residues. From germline, CDR1 is SGHNT and CDR2 YENEEA. Trimming shortened V by 4 bases and J by 4 bases, and 11 bases separated the two germline ends. The DNA for the CDR3 is TGTGCCAGCAGCTCCCCGGCGCATTACGAGCAGTACTTC. It is translated as CASSSPAHYEQYF.

This clonotype came up a few times. The chain is built from TRBV2 and TRBJ2-7, with TRBD1 matching 7 bases. Per the germline V gene, CDR1 is SNHLY and CDR2 is FYNNEI. The V and J ends lost 8 bases and 0 bases, in that order; junction bases with no gene match: 10. This CDR3 is 15 amino acids long. The CDR3 region is CASSHGQVLSYEQYF. The CDR3 bases are TGTGCCAGCTCCCATGGACAGGTTCTCTCCTACGAGCAGTACTTC.

This chain links TRBV12-3 or TRBV12-4 with TRBJ2-1, with D hard to call. The CDR3 is 13 amino acids. Trimming stripped 8 bases from V and 8 bases from J, with 16 bases between. The CDR3 reads CASRTDASHEQFF. The CDR3 bases are TGTGCCAGCCGCACGGACGCGAGCCATGAGCAGTTCTTC.

This chain joins TRBV12-3 or TRBV12-4 and TRBJ1-1; unclear D gene. The CDR3 covers 14 residues. V lost 6 bases and J 4 bases, leaving 15 bases between the germline ends. CDR3 in amino acids: CASSLRHVGTEAFF. The CDR3 coding sequence is TGTGCCAGCAGCCTCCGACATGTGGGCACTGAAGCTTTCTTT.

The chain is built from TRBV12-3 or TRBV12-4 and TRBJ1-2; 10 bases map to TRBD1. The CDR3 consists of 13 residues. With 6 bases clipped from V and 7 bases from J, the junction kept 5 bases outside the gene matches. The chain's CDR3 is CASRGQGNGGYTF. CDR3 nucleotide sequence: TGTGCCAGCAGGGGACAGGGGAATGGTGGCTACACCTTC.

This clonotype was counted between two and nine times. The rearrangement links TRBV20-1 to TRBJ2-7, with D uncertain. V shed 6 bases and J shed 4 bases, with 16 bases lying between them. Germline CDR1 and CDR2: DFQATT and SNEGSKA (reference sequence). The CDR3 runs 13 residues. The CDR3 DNA is TGCAGTGCAAGCGACGGATCCCATTACGAGCAGTACTTC. Amino acid sequence: CSASDGSHYEQYF.

The J gene is TRBJ2-7, the V gene TRBV2; D remains unclear. The germline gives CDR1 SNHLY, CDR2 FYNNEI. The CDR3 runs to 12 residues. Trimming took 8 bases from V and 6 from J, leaving 14 bases between them. Written as DNA, the CDR3 is TGTGCCAGCCAGGTGGGCAGCCGCGAGCAGTACTTC. It yields the protein CASQVGSREQYF.

The chain has TRBV18 and TRBJ2-4; unclear D gene. CDR1 is KGHSH, CDR2 LQKENI, per germline. Between the trimmed V and J ends, which lost 3 bases and 4 bases, there was a span of 10 bases. The CDR3 is made up of 14 amino acids. DNA for the CDR3: TGTGCCAGCTCACCCGGACGTCCTAAAAACATTCAGTACTTC. This translates into CASSPGRPKNIQYF.

The chain links TRBV19 to TRBJ2-1; 7 nucleotides agree with TRBD2. There are 13 residues in the CDR3. V trimming: 5 bases; J trimming: 10 bases; junction bases outside the gene matches: 8. In germline, CDR1 is LNHDA, CDR2 SQIVND (reference sequence). CDR3 sequence: CASSSLAPGEQFF. In DNA, the CDR3 is TGTGCCAGTAGTTCACTAGCGCCGGGAGAGCAGTTCTTC.

This clonotype turned up a few times. V and J are TRBV12-3 or TRBV12-4 and TRBJ1-2; D is unresolved. The CDR3 covers 11 residues. V lost 6 bases and J lost 7, with 9 bases in between. The CDR3 here is CASSRMGGYTF. CDR3 sequence (DNA): TGTGCCAGCAGCCGAATGGGTGGCTACACCTTC.

The V and J genes are TRBV4-2 and TRBJ2-2, with 7 bases identical to TRBD1. The germline V gene has CDR1 LGHNA and CDR2 YNFKEQ. The J segment lost 6 bases and the V segment lost 1 base, leaving 5 bases of the junction unmatched. This CDR3 region has 15 residues. CDR3 residues: CASSQGQGVAGELFF. CDR3 DNA: TGTGCCAGCAGCCAAGGGCAGGGGGTGGCCGGGGAGCTGTTTTTT.

The sample holds a few counts of this clonotype. The J gene is TRBJ1-6, the V gene TRBV10-3; the D is unclear. Per the germline V gene, CDR1 is ENHRY and CDR2 is SYGVKD. The CDR3 runs 12 residues. V gave up 5 bases and J gave up 14 bases, with 13 bases separating them. CDR3 coding DNA: TGTGCCATCAGTCCTGGAGGATTAGCCCTCCACTTT. Amino acids: CAISPGGLALHF.

This clonotype was counted many times. The chain carries TRBV20-1 and TRBJ2-1, with unresolved D. Germline CDR1 DFQATT, CDR2 SNEGSKA (reference sequence). This CDR3 contains 10 residues. The V end lost 3 bases, the J end lost 9 bases, and 6 bases lay between the germline ends. CDR3 nucleotides: TGCAGTGCTAGGAGCAGTGAGCAGTTCTTC. This sequence encodes CSARSSEQFF.

The chain has TRBV7-2 and TRBJ2-7, with D unclear. Germline CDR1 reads SGHTA; CDR2 reads FQGNSA. The CDR3 is 14 residues long. V was shortened by 1 base and J by 3 bases, with 10 bases between the two germline ends. This CDR3 is CASSLEILDYEQYF. DNA of the CDR3: TGTGCCAGCAGCTTAGAAATTCTCGACTACGAGCAGTACTTC.

The chain has TRBV7-2 and TRBJ2-2; TRBD1 agrees at 10 bases. This CDR3 comprises 15 residues. Germline CDR1 reads SGHTA; CDR2 reads FQGNSA. The V and J ends lost 5 bases and 7 bases, in that order; junction bases with no gene match: 7. The CDR3: CASSPGQGMIGELFF. CDR3 coding DNA: TGTGCCAGCAGCCCGGGACAGGGGATGATCGGGGAGCTGTTTTTT.

The chain links TRBV20-1 to TRBJ1-6, with 8 bases that match TRBD1. The germline gives CDR1 DFQATT, CDR2 SNEGSKA (reference sequence). This CDR3 is 14 amino acids long. V lost 3 bases to trimming and J lost 10 bases; unmatched junction nucleotides: 8. The CDR3 is CSASNRGTESPLHF. In nucleotides, the CDR3 is TGCAGTGCTAGCAACAGGGGGACCGAATCACCCCTCCACTTT.

This clonotype has just a few counts. The chain combines TRBV10-2 with TRBJ1-1; no definite D call. The CDR3 extends over 12 amino acids. Germline-derived CDR1 and CDR2 are WSHSY and SAAADI. Trimming pared 9 bases from V and 4 bases from J, leaving 12 bases between. CDR3 loop: CASRRMFTEAFF. The CDR3 DNA follows: TGCGCCAGTCGCCGGATGTTCACTGAAGCTTTCTTT.

This clonotype was observed many times. The rearrangement links TRBV10-3 to TRBJ1-5, with a weak D call TRBD1 (6 bases). The CDR3 is 14 amino acids. The germline CDR1 and CDR2 sequences are ENHRY and SYGVKD. Trimming took 6 bases from V and 0 from J, leaving 9 bases between them. The CDR3 bases are TGTGCCATCAGCAAACAGGGTAGCAATCAGCCCCAGCATTTT. This translates into CAISKQGSNQPQHF.

This clonotype showed up many times. The chain is built from TRBV2 and TRBJ2-7; D may match TRBD1 or TRBD2 (5 bases each). This CDR3 has 14 residues. The germline V and J ends were trimmed by 3 bases and 3 bases, with 12 bases remaining between them. Per germline, CDR1 SNHLY and CDR2 FYNNEI. The CDR3 protein is CASSDQGRDYEQYF. The CDR3 DNA reads TGTGCCAGCAGTGACCAGGGCCGGGACTACGAGCAGTACTTC.

The chain has TRBV7-2 and TRBJ1-1; no clear D gene. The length of the CDR3 is 11 residues. The V end was cut by 3 bases, the J end by 6 bases, with 5 bases between. Per the germline V gene, CDR1 is SGHTA and CDR2 is FQGNSA. CDR3 region: CASSFMSEAFF. The CDR3 region has the DNA TGTGCCAGCAGCTTTATGTCTGAAGCTTTCTTT.

This chain connects TRBV12-3 or TRBV12-4 to TRBJ1-5; perhaps TRBD1 as D (5 bases). This CDR3 has 15 residues. Trimming stripped 4 bases from V and 2 bases from J, with 12 bases between. In nucleotides, the CDR3 is TGTGCCAGCAGTTCTACCGGGACGGGCAATCAGCCCCAGCATTTT. It translates to CASSSTGTGNQPQHF.

This clonotype was recorded a few times. The gene calls are TRBV20-1 and TRBJ2-4; 7 nucleotides match TRBD1. After removal of 4 bases from V and 7 bases from J, the junction contained 7 bases not matched to a gene. From germline, CDR1 is DFQATT and CDR2 SNEGSKA (reference sequence). The CDR3 is 13 amino acids. The CDR3 DNA is TGCAGTGCTAACTCGGACAGGAGGAACATTCAGTACTTC. Protein: CSANSDRRNIQYF.

This clonotype was seen a handful of times. The chain has TRBV3-1 and TRBJ2-3; the D is unclear. CDR1 is LGHDT and CDR2 is YNNKEL in the germline V gene (reference sequence). The ends were cut back, 1 base at V and 5 bases at J, with 13 bases in the middle. The CDR3 is made up of 15 amino acids. The DNA of the CDR3 is TGTGCCAGCAGCCAAGGGCCCCCCACGGGAGATACGCAGTATTTT. This gives the protein CASSQGPPTGDTQYF.